Following are 2 T cell receptor beta chains from one sample sequenced in a study of vaccination effects on CD4 cells after COVID-19. Repertoires were generated with immunoSEQ multiplex PCR, while TCRdb's copy carries only in-frame clones and drops some. The table has some 70,000 clones, 80% seen once; the top ten hold 12%. For these TCRs, the target antigens are not known. After expansion with viral peptide pools in the ViraFEST assay, antigen-specific CD4+ T cells were sequenced. Isolating CD4+ T cells followed approximately ten days of culture. The study found no prior SARS-CoV-2 infection in the vaccine recipients, who tested negative for nucleocapsid antibodies. Here the sequenced sample was CD4+ T cells from PBMCs cultured with SARS-CoV-2 spike peptides, taken before COVID-19 vaccination. Receptor source: a human donor who received a COVID-19 vaccine.

V gene TRBV15 combines with J gene TRBJ1-5, with no clear D. Between the trimmed V and J ends, which lost 0 bases and 5 bases, there was a span of 11 bases. In germline, CDR1 is LNHNV, CDR2 YYDKDF (reference sequence). This CDR3 contains 15 residues. The chain's CDR3 is CATSRDRLNYQPQHF. Written as DNA, the CDR3 is TGTGCCACCAGCAGAGATCGACTGAATTATCAGCCCCAGCATTTT.

The chain is built from TRBV7-2 and TRBJ2-1; 8 positions match TRBD2. J lost 6 bases, V lost 8 bases, and 12 bases had no gene match. The CDR3 totals 15 residues. Germline loops: CDR1 SGHTA, CDR2 FQGNSA. The CDR3 loop reads CASPQPGGGTNEQFF. Written as DNA, the CDR3 is TGTGCCAGCCCTCAACCCGGCGGGGGGACCAATGAGCAGTTCTTC.